This T cell receptor (beta chain) was identified in a study of blood T cell repertoires in COVID-19. In the study overall: Researchers got acute and convalescent COVID-19 samples from the United States, Italy and Spain.

The protocol was immunoSEQ multiplex PCR, while the TCRdb copy is restricted to in-frame clones and leaves out a portion. This sample has about 270,000 clones, with more than 75% found just once. V dropped 0 bases and J dropped 4; count of bases not matched to a gene: 9. Germline V CDR1 and CDR2: SGHRS, YFSETQ. CDR3 length equals 16 residues. The receptor comes from a woman aged 18-30 years who had recovered from COVID-19. V is TRBV5-1 and J is TRBJ2-7, with 8 bases identical to TRBD1. Material: PBMCs or T cells enriched from blood (not recorded which). CDR3 sequence: CASSLAATGAFYEQYF. CDR3 nucleotides: TGCGCCAGCAGCTTGGCGGCGACAGGGGCGTTTTACGAGCAGTACTTC. The variable domain in full, completed from reference TRBV5-1 and TRBJ2-7, reads KAGVTQTPRYLIKTRGQQVTLSCSPISGHRSVSWYQQTPGQGLQFLFEYFSETQRNKGNFPGRFSGRQFSNSRSEMNVSTLELGDSALYLCASSLAATGAFYEQYFGPGTRLTVT.